There are a few counts of the clone carrying this T cell receptor beta chain. The sample originates from a study of human T cells and chemical hapten exposure. Overall study context: For sensitization, 2% DPC was applied to a roughly 2 cm by roughly 2 cm patch of upper inner arm skin.

TCRdb re-derived calls from the RACE reads in MiXCR, one entry per CDR3 protein. In the table there are a few hundred thousand distinct CDR3 sequences, approximately 5.8% of which are singletons. The CDR3 length is 14 residues. V was pared by 3 bases and J by 4 bases, with 10 bases between. Per the germline V gene, CDR1 is SGHTA and CDR2 is FQGNSA. Time point: pre-sensitization, week 0. The treatment here: therapeutic diphenylcyclopropenone sensitization with weekly scalp DPC. The source is a woman aged 18 to 35 with alopecia areata. Some clones in this sample may be carry-over from other donors' samples. This chain uses TRBV7-2 with TRBJ1-3; D possibly corresponds to TRBD1 (5 bases). The specimen comprised whole blood, sampled in connection with sensitization to the hapten diphenylcyclopropenone (DPC). CDR3 sequence reads: CASSLQGFGNTIYF. The CDR3 DNA sequence: TGTGCCAGCAGCTTGCAGGGCTTCGGAAACACCATATATTTT.